What follows are 15 T cell receptor beta chains derived from one specimen sequenced in a study of blood T cell repertoires in COVID-19 (TCRdb year 2020). Libraries were made using the immunoSEQ multiplex PCR assay. What TCRdb holds here is the immuneACCESS table cut down to in-frame rearrangements. Part of the clones is not present; checked against another copy, under half of the missing clones reflect an unresolved V gene, and the others are unexplained. This sample comprises 250,000 or so clones, roughly 87% of them detected only once. The leading ten clones occupy approximately 2.4% of the sample. Sequences were obtained from PBMCs or T cells enriched from blood (not recorded which). These receptor sequences come from a woman aged 25-40 years with acute COVID-19.

The chain joins TRBV6-5 to TRBJ2-5; D gene unclear. The CDR3 contains 13 residues. The germline V and J ends were trimmed by 4 bases and 5 bases, with 11 bases remaining between them. CDR1 is MNHEY and CDR2 is SVGAGI in the germline V gene. The CDR3 nucleotides read TGTGCCAGCAGTTTAACGAAGAGGGAGACCCAGTACTTC. Protein sequence: CASSLTKRETQYF.

This clone has just one count. The chain uses TRBV29-1 and TRBJ2-7; D is unclear. This CDR3 region has 12 residues. Germline V gene data show CDR1 as SQVTM and CDR2 as ANQGSEA. Trimming took off 4 bases at V and 0 bases at J, with 7 bases between the two ends. CDR3 DNA sequence: TGCAGCGTTGGCAGTCACTCCTACGAGCAGTACTTC. The encoded protein is CSVGSHSYEQYF.

This chain links TRBV12-5 with TRBJ2-2; 7 nucleotides line up with TRBD1. Looked up from germline, CDR1 is LGHNT and CDR2 is FRNRAP. The V and J ends lost 2 bases and 0 bases, in that order; junction bases with no gene match: 3. This CDR3 comprises 16 residues. CDR3: CASGLPRGPNTGELFF. The CDR3 DNA sequence: TGTGCTAGTGGTTTGCCTAGGGGGCCGAACACCGGGGAGCTGTTTTTT.

The V gene is TRBV5-1, the J gene TRBJ1-6, with a weak D call TRBD1 (6 bases). CDR1 SGHRS and CDR2 YFSETQ come from the germline V gene. V lost 1 base and J 10 bases, leaving 18 bases between the germline ends. The CDR3 has 16 residues. CDR3 loop: CASSLTGGGGNSPLHF. DNA for the CDR3: TGCGCCAGCAGCTTGACCGGGGGAGGGGGAAACTCACCCCTCCACTTT.

This clone appeared many times. The chain combines TRBV18 with TRBJ2-1, with 10 nucleotides matching TRBD2. There are 16 residues in the CDR3. V was clipped by 6 bases and J by 3 bases; unmatched bases: 8. The germline gives CDR1 KGHSH, CDR2 LQKENI. In DNA form, the CDR3 reads TGTGCCAGCTCCCCGGCGTTAGCGGGGGGCTACAATGAGCAGTTCTTC. As protein: CASSPALAGGYNEQFF.

This chain uses TRBV6-5 with TRBJ2-7; 9 nucleotides agree with TRBD1. CDR3 length: 15 amino acids. J lost 3 bases, V lost 2 bases, and 5 bases had no gene match. Looked up from germline, CDR1 is MNHEY and CDR2 is SVGAGI. The CDR3: CASSYTLTGGYEQYF. CDR3 DNA: TGTGCCAGCAGTTACACCCTGACAGGGGGCTACGAGCAGTACTTC.

The chain uses TRBV5-4 and TRBJ1-2; the D is unclear. V was trimmed by 4 bases and J by 4 bases, leaving 14 bases between them. The CDR3 runs to 14 residues. The V gene's germline CDR1 is SGHNT and CDR2 YYREEE (reference sequence). This chain's CDR3 is CASSPGELSYGYTF. The CDR3, as DNA: TGTGCCAGCAGCCCCGGGGAACTAAGCTATGGCTACACCTTC.

This clone was detected only once. The chain employs TRBV2 and TRBJ1-6; D unresolved. The CDR3 totals 16 residues. V dropped 5 bases and J dropped 5 bases, with 16 bases sitting between them. Germline assignment: CDR1 SNHLY and CDR2 FYNNEI. The CDR3 DNA reads TGTGCCAGCAGTATCAGACTCCCATCCAATAATTCACCCCTCCACTTT. This codes for CASSIRLPSNNSPLHF.

This chain links TRBV6-2 or TRBV6-3 with TRBJ2-7; TRBD2 is a possible D gene (7 bases). Trimming removed 5 bases from V and 7 bases from J, with 18 bases in between. Germline V gives CDR1 MNHEY, CDR2 SVGEGT. There are 14 residues in the CDR3. The CDR3 here is CASSTPFGGLEQYF. CDR3 nucleotide sequence: TGTGCCAGCAGTACTCCATTCGGGGGGCTGGAGCAGTACTTC.

This sequence joins TRBV24-1 and TRBJ2-1; tentative D call: TRBD1 (5 bases). This CDR3 region has 15 residues. Trimming removed 5 bases from V and 8 bases from J, with 18 bases in between. CDR1 and CDR2 from the germline V gene are KGHDR and SFDVKD. CDR3 residues: CATSGGGSTGHEQFF. The CDR3 DNA sequence: TGTGCCACCAGTGGCGGCGGTAGTACAGGCCATGAGCAGTTCTTC.

The chain recombines TRBV11-2 with TRBJ2-3, with 7 bases that match TRBD2. CDR1 is SGHAT, CDR2 FQNNGV, per germline. V dropped 5 bases and J dropped 7; count of bases not matched to a gene: 15. The CDR3 has 16 residues. The CDR3 reads CASSRTQTSWEHTQYF. DNA of the CDR3: TGTGCCAGCAGCCGAACCCAGACTAGCTGGGAACATACGCAGTATTTT.

This chain links TRBV19 with TRBJ1-5; D remains ambiguous. Germline loops: CDR1 LNHDA, CDR2 SQIVND (reference sequence). This CDR3 spans 12 amino acids. Deletions cut 6 bases from V and 2 bases from J, with 5 bases between. The CDR3 DNA is TGTGCCAGTAGCCTAGGCAATCAGCCCCAGCATTTT. This codes for CASSLGNQPQHF.

This chain links TRBV20-1 with TRBJ2-1, with D unclear. V gave up 3 bases and J gave up 0 bases, with 15 bases separating them. The CDR3 has 16 amino acids. Germline V lookup: CDR1 DFQATT, CDR2 SNEGSKA (reference sequence). The CDR3 region has the DNA TGCAGTGCTAGTAAGAGTTTTCGGAGCTCCTACAATGAGCAGTTCTTC. Protein sequence: CSASKSFRSSYNEQFF.

The gene calls are TRBV19 and TRBJ2-1; D is perhaps TRBD1 (6 bases). The CDR3 spans 15 residues. From germline, CDR1 is LNHDA and CDR2 SQIVND (reference sequence). The germline V and J ends were trimmed by 3 bases and 5 bases, with 14 bases remaining between them. CDR3 bases: TGTGCCAGTAGTATTGGGGGACACAGGGACAATGAGCAGTTCTTC. As protein: CASSIGGHRDNEQFF.

This clone was picked up one time. The genes are TRBV18 and TRBJ1-1; no reliable D call. This CDR3 is 15 amino acids long. Trimming stripped 2 bases from V and 0 bases from J, with 10 bases between. Germline CDR1 is KGHSH and CDR2 is LQKENI. In DNA, the CDR3 is TGTGCCAGCTCACCAGGAGAGGTTATGAACACTGAAGCTTTCTTT. Translation gives CASSPGEVMNTEAFF.